The 23 T cell receptor beta chains below come from one sample, sequenced in a study of blood T cell repertoires in COVID-19. The data were produced by immunoSEQ multiplex PCR, yet TCRdb's version contains in-frame clones alone and is incomplete. The sample has 200,000 to 300,000 clones, about 87% seen once. Specimen: peripheral blood. Receptors were obtained from a man in his fifties or sixties who had recovered from COVID-19.

The chain combines TRBV5-1 with TRBJ2-3, with D perhaps matching TRBD2 (6 bases). The CDR3 runs to 14 residues. V lost 6 bases and J 1 base, leaving 12 bases between the germline ends. The germline gives CDR1 SGHRS, CDR2 YFSETQ. The CDR3 DNA reads TGCGCCAGCACGTCCGGGGGTCGCACAGATACGCAGTATTTT. Protein: CASTSGGRTDTQYF. Full variable domain (remainder filled in from reference TRBV5-1 and TRBJ2-3): KAGVTQTPRYLIKTRGQQVTLSCSPISGHRSVSWYQQTPGQGLQFLFEYFSETQRNKGNFPGRFSGRQFSNSRSEMNVSTLELGDSALYLCASTSGGRTDTQYFGPGTRLTVL.

The chain recombines TRBV11-2 with TRBJ2-2, with 10 bases matching TRBD2. Losses at the gene ends were 5 bases for V and 4 bases for J; bases not matched to a gene: 4. From germline, CDR1 is SGHAT and CDR2 FQNNGV. CDR3 size: 15 residues. This CDR3 is CASSRTSGVTGELFF. The CDR3 DNA reads as TGTGCCAGCAGCCGTACTAGCGGGGTCACCGGGGAGCTGTTTTTT. The full variable domain, its missing parts supplied by reference TRBV11-2 and TRBJ2-2, is EAGVAQSPRYKIIEKRQSVAFWCNPISGHATLYWYQQILGQGPKLLIQFQNNGVVDDSQLPKDRFSAERLKGVDSTLKIQPAKLEDSAVYLCASSRTSGVTGELFFGEGSRLTVL.

This chain links TRBV9 with TRBJ2-7, with 12 bases identical to TRBD1. CDR3 length equals 14 residues. J gave up 6 bases and V 4 bases, and 5 bases lay outside the gene matches. Per germline, CDR1 SGDLS and CDR2 YYNGEE. CDR3 bases: TGTGCCAGCAGCATCGGGACAGGGGGCTCCGAGCAGTACTTC. Its protein is CASSIGTGGSEQYF.

The chain couples TRBV19 to TRBJ1-2; 9 nucleotides agree with TRBD1. This CDR3 comprises 13 residues. The junction had 5 bases not matched to a gene; V was cut back by 6 bases and J by 6 bases. Germline loops: CDR1 LNHDA, CDR2 SQIVND (reference sequence). The CDR3 region has the DNA TGTGCCAGTAGGAAACAGGGGGCTGATGGCTACACCTTC. Translation gives CASRKQGADGYTF.

The V gene is TRBV19, the J gene TRBJ1-2; 10 bases match TRBD1. This CDR3 is 16 amino acids long. Looked up from germline, CDR1 is LNHDA and CDR2 is SQIVND (reference sequence). V lost 4 bases, J lost 0 bases, and 5 bases stayed unmatched. CDR3 loop: CASSTGTGATNYGYTF. The CDR3 coding sequence is TGTGCCAGTAGTACGGGGACAGGGGCTACTAACTATGGCTACACCTTC.

The gene calls are TRBV10-3 and TRBJ2-5; TRBD1 matches at 7 bases. The CDR3 extends over 13 amino acids. J gave up 5 bases and V 11 bases, and 11 bases lay outside the gene matches. Germline CDR1 ENHRY, CDR2 SYGVKD. In DNA form, the CDR3 reads TGTGCCGCCCACGGACAGGCTGGGGAGACCCAGTACTTC. This sequence encodes CAAHGQAGETQYF.

The V call is TRBV27, the J call TRBJ1-5; 7 bases agree with TRBD1. Trimming removed 5 bases from V and 1 base from J; junction bases left unmatched: 8. From germline, CDR1 is MNHEY and CDR2 SMNVEV (reference sequence). The CDR3 extends over 16 amino acids. The CDR3, as DNA: TGTGCCAGCAGTCCTTCAACAGGGGAGAGCAATCAGCCCCAGCATTTT. Residues: CASSPSTGESNQPQHF.

The rearrangement uses TRBV6-1 and TRBJ2-7, with 11 bases identical to TRBD2. The CDR3 covers 15 residues. Germline CDR1 MNHNS, CDR2 SASEGT. After removal of 2 bases from V and 6 bases from J, the junction contained 6 bases not matched to a gene. CDR3 region: CASSERTSGQREQYF. CDR3 DNA: TGTGCCAGCAGTGAAAGGACTAGCGGGCAACGCGAGCAGTACTTC.

J is TRBJ2-5 and V is TRBV19; D is undetermined. This CDR3 region has 15 residues. The germline V and J ends were trimmed by 1 base and 2 bases, with 11 bases remaining between them. CDR1 and CDR2 from the germline V gene are LNHDA and SQIVND (reference sequence). The CDR3, as DNA: TGTGCCAGTAGTATAGCATTCGGAGCACAAGAGACCCAGTACTTC. Translation gives CASSIAFGAQETQYF. The complete variable domain, with remaining parts taken from reference TRBV19 and TRBJ2-5, reads DGGITQSPKYLFRKEGQNVTLSCEQNLNHDAMYWYRQDPGQGLRLIYYSQIVNDFQKGDIAEGYSVSREKKESFPLTVTSAQKNPTAFYLCASSIAFGAQETQYFGPGTRLLVL.

The CDR3 region has the DNA TGTGCCAGCAGCTTAGCTCGACAGGGGACGGGCTACAATGAGCAGTTCTTC. Translation: CASSLARQGTGYNEQFF. This chain links TRBV11-2 with TRBJ2-1; TRBD1 aligns across 8 bases. Germline V CDR1 and CDR2: SGHAT, FQNNGV. Germline trimming cut 1 base from V and 3 bases from J; bases unmatched to any gene: 8. The CDR3 extends over 17 amino acids.

The chain links TRBV7-2 to TRBJ1-1, with 7 bases fitting TRBD1. The J segment lost 11 bases and the V segment lost 4 bases, leaving 16 bases of the junction unmatched. The CDR3 has 15 amino acids. Germline V gives CDR1 SGHTA, CDR2 FQGNSA. CDR3 sequence (DNA): TGTGCCAGCAGCTCATTAAACTTCCAGGGGGAAGGGGCTTTCTTT. It translates to CASSSLNFQGEGAFF.

The V gene is TRBV7-2, the J gene TRBJ2-2, with 8 bases that match TRBD1. Germline loops: CDR1 SGHTA, CDR2 FQGNSA. With 1 base clipped from V and 4 bases from J, the junction kept 5 bases outside the gene matches. The CDR3 consists of 16 residues. CDR3 sequence: CASSLGTGLGTGELFF. The CDR3 coding sequence is TGTGCCAGCAGCTTAGGGACAGGGCTGGGCACCGGGGAGCTGTTTTTT.

This clone was recorded once. The chain uses TRBV5-4 and TRBJ1-4; unclear D gene. Germline CDR1 is SGHNT and CDR2 is YYREEE (reference sequence). The CDR3 covers 19 residues. V gave up 1 base and J gave up 3 bases, with 22 bases separating them. For the CDR3, the DNA is TGTGCCAGCAGCTTGAACCGGGGAGCTAATACGATGGCTAATGAAAAACTGTTTTTT. Its protein product is CASSLNRGANTMANEKLFF.

The chain carries TRBV7-2 and TRBJ1-3; 9 bases map to TRBD1. Trimming at V came to 5 bases and at J to 14 bases, leaving 10 bases not matched to a gene. The CDR3 contains 13 residues. Germline V gene data show CDR1 as SGHTA and CDR2 as FQGNSA. The CDR3 region is CASSPGGGTGLYF. In DNA form, the CDR3 reads TGTGCCAGCAGCCCTGGGGGGGGGACAGGGCTATATTTT.

V usage is TRBV6-5 and J usage is TRBJ2-1; weak D call: TRBD2 (5 bases). The germline V gene encodes CDR1 MNHEY and CDR2 SVGAGI. The CDR3 runs to 14 residues. The V end was cut by 7 bases, the J end by 0 bases, with 10 bases between. In nucleotides, the CDR3 is TGTGCCAGCACCTTGGAGGTCTCCTACAATGAGCAGTTCTTC. Protein sequence: CASTLEVSYNEQFF.

The CDR3 is CASSQGPSGGTYNEQFF. In DNA, the CDR3 is TGCGCCAGCAGCCAAGGGCCCAGCGGGGGCACCTACAATGAGCAGTTCTTC. The V gene is TRBV4-1, the J gene TRBJ2-1; TRBD2 matches 8 bases. Trimming cost V 1 base and J 2 bases; bases outside gene matches: 7. The CDR3 runs to 17 residues. The germline CDR1 and CDR2 sequences are MGHRA and YSYEKL.

The table lists this clone with a count of one. This sequence joins TRBV19 and TRBJ2-5; perhaps TRBD2 as D (6 bases). Germline V gives CDR1 LNHDA, CDR2 SQIVND (reference sequence). The CDR3 totals 15 residues. Trimming left V 5 bases short and J 1 base short, with 14 bases between. CDR3 region: CASSLGGRIQETQYF. The CDR3, as DNA: TGTGCCAGTAGTCTCGGGGGTCGAATCCAAGAGACCCAGTACTTC.

This chain links TRBV3-1 (or the pseudogene TRBV3-2) with TRBJ1-4; D is perhaps TRBD1 (5 bases). Germline lookup yields CDR1 LGHDT and CDR2 YNNKEL (reference sequence). The CDR3 has 14 residues. Trimming removed 4 bases at V and 5 bases at J, with 11 bases between. The CDR3 spells CASSLLSGNEKLFF. The CDR3 DNA follows: TGTGCCAGCAGCCTGTTATCAGGGAATGAAAAACTGTTTTTT.

In nucleotides, the CDR3 is TGTGCCAGCAGCCAAGATAGATCGGGGTCCGGCGGCTACACCTTC. Translated: CASSQDRSGSGGYTF. The genes are TRBV3-1 (or the pseudogene TRBV3-2) and TRBJ1-2; unclear D gene. V shed 0 bases and J shed 8 bases, with 16 bases lying between them. The germline V gene has CDR1 LGHDT and CDR2 YNNKEL (reference sequence). The CDR3 consists of 15 residues.

The chain is built from TRBV19 and TRBJ1-1; 7 bases align to TRBD1. The V segment lost 9 bases and the J segment 7 bases; nucleotides outside the gene matches: 14. The CDR3 loop spans 14 amino acids. Looked up from germline, CDR1 is LNHDA and CDR2 is SQIVND (reference sequence). This CDR3 reads CASQDRPAEGEAFF. For the CDR3, the DNA is TGTGCCAGCCAGGACAGGCCGGCTGAGGGTGAAGCTTTCTTT.

The rearrangement joins TRBV29-1 to TRBJ2-1, with 8 positions matching TRBD1. The J segment lost 5 bases and the V segment lost 8 bases, leaving 8 bases of the junction unmatched. There are 13 residues in the CDR3. CDR1 is SQVTM and CDR2 is ANQGSEA in the germline V gene. The CDR3 DNA reads TGCAGCCTGCAGGGGGCGAGAAACAATGAGCAGTTCTTC. Its translation is CSLQGARNNEQFF.

The chain uses TRBV4-1 and TRBJ2-7, with a tentative D call TRBD2 (5 bases). The CDR3 consists of 13 residues. The germline CDR1 and CDR2 sequences are MGHRA and YSYEKL. Trimming pared 3 bases from V and 9 bases from J, leaving 15 bases between. CDR3 bases: TGCGCCAGCAGCCATAACCGACGGGATGTGCAGTACTTC. It translates to CASSHNRRDVQYF.

This chain joins TRBV4-1 and TRBJ1-2; D is possibly TRBD1 (6 bases). This CDR3 spans 14 amino acids. Germline CDR1 is MGHRA and CDR2 is YSYEKL. The V and J ends lost 0 bases and 8 bases respectively, with 13 bases between them. The DNA of the CDR3 is TGCGCCAGCAGCCAAGAGGGGGCTTTTTACGGCTACACCTTC. The encoded protein is CASSQEGAFYGYTF.